In its sample, the clone carrying this T cell receptor (beta chain) was seen many times. Its specificity is not known. Germline assignment: CDR1 DFQATT and CDR2 SNEGSKA (reference sequence). The CDR3 runs to 12 residues. Trimming took 3 bases from V and 3 from J, leaving 8 bases between them. The authors built TCR beta libraries using iRepertoire HTBI primers and Arm-PCR of CDR3 regions. TCRdb recomputed calls from the multiplex PCR reads with MiXCR, one row per CDR3 protein. This sample has hundreds of thousands of distinct CDR3 sequences, with around 17% found just once. This entry is derived from a study of regulatory T cells in long-lasting Graves disease. The study's findings and limits: The persistent group shared 2,741 public clonotypes, more than the approximately 890 shared by new patients.

Time point given: newly diagnosed GD, antithyroid drugs for less than 3 months. Construction of the TCR library relied on RNA isolated from PBMCs. This sample also belongs to another study, concerning T cells in Graves' hyperthyroidism and ophthalmopathy.

This TCR came from a man aged 40-49 years with Graves disease. V is TRBV20-1 and J is TRBJ1-1; D possibly corresponds to TRBD1 (6 bases). The sequenced sample was peripheral blood mononuclear cells (PBMCs), obtained at new diagnosis, from a patient treated with antithyroid drugs. CDR3: CSASRTDTEAFF. CDR3 nucleotide sequence: TGCAGTGCTAGTCGGACAGACACTGAAGCTTTCTTT.